Shown below are 14 T cell receptor beta chains from a single sample sequenced in a study of T cell responses to AZD1222 COVID-19 vaccine (dated by TCRdb to the early 2020s). The receptor library was made with the immunoSEQ multiplex PCR assay. The clones in this table, taken by TCRdb from immuneACCESS, are in-frame only. Not every clone is retained; where verified, under half of the shortfall comes from an unresolved V gene, and the cause of the rest is unknown. The table for this sample lists 90,000 to 140,000 clones; 85% to 90% of them were counted only once. More than 40% of the sample is taken by the ten largest. The time point label on this specimen signifies: about 28 days (+/-7) after the second vaccine dose. The source material was peripheral blood, sampled 28 days after the second AZD1222 dose. These receptors all stem from an adult who received the AZD1222 COVID-19 vaccine.

J is TRBJ2-7 and V is TRBV13, with 8 bases lining up with TRBD1. The CDR3 runs to 14 residues. The trim removed 0 bases at V and 3 bases at J, leaving 1 base unmatched. Germline V gene data show CDR1 as PRHDT and CDR2 as FYEKMQ (reference sequence). The CDR3 DNA is TGTGCCAGCAGCTTAGGCGACAGGGGCTACGAGCAGTACTTC. Its translation: CASSLGDRGYEQYF.

This clone showed up just once. The gene calls are TRBV7-9 and TRBJ1-5; D perhaps matches TRBD1 (6 bases). The CDR3 consists of 14 residues. V lost 3 bases and J lost 4, with 10 bases in between. CDR1 is SEHNR and CDR2 is FQNEAQ in the germline V gene (reference sequence). CDR3 in amino acids: CASSFAQGNQPQHF. The CDR3 nucleotides read TGTGCCAGCAGCTTCGCACAGGGAAATCAGCCCCAGCATTTT.

This chain uses TRBV4-1 with TRBJ2-3, with D perhaps matching TRBD1 or TRBD2 (5 bases each). The V gene lost 1 base and the J gene lost 0 bases, with 8 bases spanning the gap. This CDR3 contains 15 residues. The germline CDR1 and CDR2 sequences are MGHRA and YSYEKL. Here the CDR3 reads CASSQGGASTDTQYF. In DNA form, the CDR3 reads TGCGCCAGCAGCCAAGGAGGGGCTAGCACAGATACGCAGTATTTT.

J is TRBJ2-5 and V is TRBV7-2; perhaps TRBD2 as D (6 bases). The ends were cut back, 0 bases at V and 7 bases at J, with 21 bases in the middle. CDR3 length: 17 amino acids. Germline values: CDR1 SGHTA, CDR2 FQGNSA. The CDR3 protein is CASSLAGTALRGGTQYF. CDR3 DNA sequence: TGTGCCAGCAGCTTAGCGGGGACCGCACTGAGGGGAGGGACCCAGTACTTC. Combining the CDR3 with reference TRBV7-2 and TRBJ2-5 gives the whole variable domain GAGVSQSPSNKVTEKGKDVELRCDPISGHTALYWYRQSLGQGLEFLIYFQGNSAPDKSGLPSDRFSAERTGGSVSTLTIQRTQQEDSAVYLCASSLAGTALRGGTQYFGPGTRLLVL.

The chain is built from TRBV2 and TRBJ1-1, with a weak D call TRBD1 (5 bases). CDR3 length: 12 residues. Germline V gives CDR1 SNHLY, CDR2 FYNNEI. Trimming left V 4 bases short and J 6 bases short, with 9 bases between. The CDR3 bases are TGTGCCAGCAGTGTCGGGGGAGCTGAAGCTTTCTTT. Encoded protein: CASSVGGAEAFF.

The V gene is TRBV28, the J gene TRBJ2-7, with TRBD1 identical over 9 bases. This CDR3 spans 13 amino acids. CDR1 is MDHEN and CDR2 is SYDVKM in the germline V gene. V shed 6 bases, J shed 2 bases, and the junction held 2 bases outside the gene matches. Here the CDR3 DNA reads TGTGCCAGCAGGGGGACAGGGACCTACGAGCAGTACTTC. Translated, it gives CASRGTGTYEQYF.

J is TRBJ1-2 and V is TRBV28; the D is unclear. The germline V gene has CDR1 MDHEN and CDR2 SYDVKM. CDR3 length: 14 residues. V gave up 7 bases and J gave up 4 bases, with 16 bases separating them. CDR3 sequence reads: CASTPLGNLYGYTF. The CDR3 coding sequence is TGTGCCAGCACCCCCCTGGGGAACCTCTATGGCTACACCTTC.

The chain recombines TRBV29-1 with TRBJ2-1; D assignment may be TRBD1 or TRBD2 (5 bases each). In germline, CDR1 is SQVTM, CDR2 ANQGSEA. The V end was cut by 2 bases, the J end by 9 bases, with 11 bases between. This CDR3 contains 12 residues. CDR3 nucleotide sequence: TGCAGCGTTGAATTGGGACCCTTTGAGCAGTTCTTC. Its translation: CSVELGPFEQFF.

The V and J genes are TRBV6-5 and TRBJ1-1; 7 nucleotides align to TRBD1. The CDR3 sequence is 13 residues long. V was pared by 6 bases and J by 5 bases, with 6 bases of the junction left unmatched. CDR1 and CDR2 from the germline V gene are MNHEY and SVGAGI. The CDR3 sequence: CASRPLQGTEAFF. The CDR3, as DNA: TGTGCCAGCAGACCCCTACAGGGGACTGAAGCTTTCTTT.

This chain joins TRBV14 and TRBJ2-3; D gene unclear. CDR1 is SGHDN, CDR2 FVKESK, per germline. The V and J ends lost 0 bases and 6 bases respectively, with 7 bases between them. The CDR3 extends over 13 amino acids. The CDR3 region is CASSQEAFDTQYF. CDR3 DNA: TGTGCCAGCAGCCAAGAAGCTTTCGATACGCAGTATTTT.

The chain links TRBV18 to TRBJ1-4; D gene unclear. V was trimmed by 6 bases and J by 11 bases, leaving 19 bases between them. The CDR3 covers 14 residues. The germline V gene encodes CDR1 KGHSH and CDR2 LQKENI. The CDR3 region has the DNA TGTGCCAGCTCCCGCGAACTGGCTGAGGAGAAACTGTTTTTT. Its protein is CASSRELAEEKLFF.

The genes are TRBV27 and TRBJ1-2; tentative D call: TRBD1 (5 bases). The CDR3 has 15 amino acids. Trimming left V 6 bases short and J 2 bases short, with 16 bases between. Germline V lookup: CDR1 MNHEY, CDR2 SMNVEV (reference sequence). In DNA, the CDR3 is TGTGCCAGCAGCTCCGAGGGGACCGTGAACTATGGCTACACCTTC. Translation gives CASSSEGTVNYGYTF.

The chain carries TRBV10-3 and TRBJ2-1; D perhaps matches TRBD2 (6 bases). The germline V gene encodes CDR1 ENHRY and CDR2 SYGVKD. V gave up 9 bases and J gave up 5 bases, with 14 bases separating them. This CDR3 has 13 amino acids. The CDR3 loop reads CAISSGLNNEQFF. Written as DNA, the CDR3 is TGTGCCATTTCTTCGGGACTCAACAATGAGCAGTTCTTC.

The chain joins TRBV28 to TRBJ1-4, with a possible D match to TRBD1 (5 bases). Germline CDR1 reads MDHEN; CDR2 reads SYDVKM. The length of the CDR3 is 15 residues. Trimming pared 3 bases from V and 4 bases from J, leaving 12 bases between. The CDR3 spells CASSFSTGVNEKLFF. The CDR3, as DNA: TGTGCCAGCAGTTTTAGTACGGGGGTTAATGAAAAACTGTTTTTT.